These 5 T cell receptor beta chains originate from one sample sequenced in a study of CD8+ T cells in alopecia areata. After isolation, RNA underwent reverse transcription to generate cDNA as the sequencing template. TCRdb keeps only in-frame clones here, not all; method: immunoSEQ multiplex PCR. The data show roughly 250,000 clones, less than 80% seen once. The source material was CD4+ T cells sorted from blood, sampled at week 0. The receptors shown here come from a human donor with alopecia areata.

This chain links TRBV9 with TRBJ2-3, with TRBD2 matching 11 bases. CDR3 length: 16 amino acids. Trimming at V came to 3 bases and at J to 4 bases, leaving 7 bases not matched to a gene. Germline CDR1 is SGDLS and CDR2 is YYNGEE. The CDR3 protein is CASSAPTSGDSDTQYF. CDR3 sequence (DNA): TGTGCCAGCAGCGCCCCGACTAGCGGGGACTCAGATACGCAGTATTTT.

The CDR3 nucleotides are TGTGCCAGCAGTCTCGGACAGGGGAACACTGAAGCTTTCTTT. Encoded protein: CASSLGQGNTEAFF. The genes are TRBV27 and TRBJ1-1, with TRBD1 identical over 8 bases. Germline V CDR1 and CDR2: MNHEY, SMNVEV (reference sequence). J gave up 1 base and V 5 bases, and 3 bases lay outside the gene matches. This CDR3 is built from 14 residues.

V usage is TRBV10-3 and J usage is TRBJ2-5; no clear D gene. CDR1 is ENHRY and CDR2 is SYGVKD in the germline V gene. V dropped 5 bases and J dropped 4 bases, with 11 bases sitting between them. CDR3 length equals 13 residues. The CDR3 DNA reads as TGTGCCATCAGTCCTCTACACGGAGAGACCCAGTACTTC. It translates to CAISPLHGETQYF.

The rearrangement uses TRBV29-1 and TRBJ2-2, with TRBD1 matching 9 bases. The CDR3 length is 16 residues. Germline V gives CDR1 SQVTM, CDR2 ANQGSEA. V was pared by 7 bases and J by 6 bases, with 15 bases of the junction left unmatched. The CDR3 coding sequence is TGCAGCGCGTGCCCCACCGGGACAGGGACCGCCGGGGAGCTGTTTTTT. The encoded protein is CSACPTGTGTAGELFF.

The rearrangement links TRBV4-1 to TRBJ2-2, with no clear D. V was shortened by 3 bases and J by 1 base, with 3 bases between the two germline ends. CDR1 and CDR2 from the germline V gene are MGHRA and YSYEKL. The length of the CDR3 is 13 residues. CDR3 DNA: TGCGCCAGCAGCCACGGGAACACCGGGGAGCTGTTTTTT. It translates to CASSHGNTGELFF.